A single sample is the source of the 32 T cell receptor beta chains below, sequenced in a study of blood T cell repertoires in COVID-19 (dated by TCRdb to the early 2020s). Receptor libraries were prepared by the immunoSEQ multiplex PCR assay. Entries here come from immuneACCESS through TCRdb and include only in-frame sequences with V and J called. Some clones fail to appear in such tables; in the studies checked, an unresolved V gene covers under half of the shortfall, and the cause of the remainder is unknown. This sample comprises around 130,000 clones, around 84% of them detected only once. The ten largest clones capture 8% to 9% of the sample. Sample: peripheral blood. These receptors came from a man aged 25 to 40 with COVID-19, enrolled during active disease.

This sequence joins TRBV9 and TRBJ2-7; 7 bases align to TRBD1. Germline V gene lookup returns CDR1 SGDLS and CDR2 YYNGEE. With V trimmed by 4 bases and J by 0 bases, 7 bases remained unmatched. The CDR3 runs to 15 residues. The CDR3 bases are TGTGCCAGCAGCTCGACAGGGACCGACTCCTACGAGCAGTACTTC. This sequence encodes CASSSTGTDSYEQYF.

V gene TRBV19 combines with J gene TRBJ1-2; D ambiguous. Germline lookup yields CDR1 LNHDA and CDR2 SQIVND (reference sequence). This CDR3 spans 13 amino acids. The V gene lost 5 bases and the J gene lost 2 bases, with 9 bases spanning the gap. DNA of the CDR3: TGTGCCAGTAGTTTCGGGGAGAACTATGGCTACACCTTC. Its protein is CASSFGENYGYTF.

The rearrangement joins TRBV10-3 to TRBJ2-1, with a possible D match to TRBD2 (5 bases). The germline V and J ends were trimmed by 4 bases and 5 bases, with 15 bases remaining between them. This CDR3 region has 15 residues. In germline, CDR1 is ENHRY, CDR2 SYGVKD. CDR3 nucleotide sequence: TGTGCCATCAGTGGACGAGGAGGAAATAACAATGAGCAGTTCTTC. This codes for CAISGRGGNNNEQFF.

This clone was counted once. This rearrangement joins TRBV6-4 to TRBJ2-7; maybe TRBD2 (7 bases). From germline, CDR1 is MRHNA and CDR2 SNTAGT. V was trimmed by 7 bases and J by 3 bases, leaving 22 bases between them. This CDR3 is 16 amino acids long. Written as DNA, the CDR3 is TGTGCCAGCACTACACATCGCGGGGAGGGGGACTACGAGCAGTACTTC. It translates to CASTTHRGEGDYEQYF.

The chain employs TRBV6-5 and TRBJ1-2; D gene unclear. This CDR3 contains 13 residues. Germline CDR1 MNHEY, CDR2 SVGAGI. V lost 2 bases and J lost 6, with 10 bases in between. CDR3 nucleotides: TGTGCCAGCAGTTACCTTGGAGCAGATGGCTACACCTTC. Translation gives CASSYLGADGYTF.

The chain is built from TRBV9 and TRBJ1-6; D is possibly TRBD1 (5 bases). Germline assignment: CDR1 SGDLS and CDR2 YYNGEE. V lost 5 bases and J lost 8, with 14 bases in between. There are 14 residues in the CDR3. CDR3 bases: TGTGCCAGCAGTTGGGGGGGTCGGGATTCACCCCTCCACTTT. It is translated as CASSWGGRDSPLHF. Together with reference TRBV9 and TRBJ1-6, the CDR3 gives the full variable domain: DSGVTQTPKHLITATGQRVTLRCSPRSGDLSVYWYQQSLDQGLQFLIQYYNGEERAKGNILERFSAQQFPDLHSELNLSSLELGDSALYFCASSWGGRDSPLHFGNGTRLTVT.

The rearrangement links TRBV18 to TRBJ2-5; a possible D gene is TRBD1 (6 bases). V lost 2 bases, J lost 4 bases, and 14 bases lay in between. Germline assignment: CDR1 KGHSH and CDR2 LQKENI. The CDR3 sequence is 15 residues long. Written as DNA, the CDR3 is TGTGCCAGCTCACCAGGGACATCACCCCGAGAGACCCAGTACTTC. Translation: CASSPGTSPRETQYF.

This clone appeared once. V and J are TRBV6-5 and TRBJ2-1; 10 nucleotides align to TRBD2. This CDR3 has 16 residues. The ends lost 2 bases at V and 8 bases at J; junction bases unmatched: 9. CDR1 and CDR2 from the germline V gene are MNHEY and SVGAGI. The CDR3 region is CASSYRAGGIGDEQFF. CDR3 sequence (DNA): TGTGCCAGCAGTTACCGAGCGGGAGGGATTGGGGATGAGCAGTTCTTC.

A few counts support this clone. This sequence joins TRBV29-1 and TRBJ1-5, with D perhaps matching TRBD1 (5 bases). Germline CDR1 SQVTM, CDR2 ANQGSEA. The V and J ends lost 4 bases and 0 bases respectively, with 7 bases between them. CDR3 size: 13 residues. Here the CDR3 reads CSVGGGSNQPQHF. CDR3 DNA sequence: TGCAGCGTTGGCGGGGGTAGCAATCAGCCCCAGCATTTT. Based on the CDR3 plus reference TRBV29-1 and TRBJ1-5, the full variable domain is SAVISQKPSRDICQRGTSLTIQCQVDSQVTMMFWYRQQPGQSLTLIATANQGSEATYESGFVIDKFPISRPNLTFSTLTVSNMSPEDSSIYLCSVGGGSNQPQHFGDGTRLSIL.

V usage is TRBV28 and J usage is TRBJ1-3; TRBD1 matches at 7 bases. The CDR3 totals 14 residues. The trim removed 5 bases at V and 2 bases at J, leaving 3 bases unmatched. The germline V gene encodes CDR1 MDHEN and CDR2 SYDVKM. The CDR3 coding sequence is TGTGCCAGCAGTAGGGGGCTGGCTGGAAACACCATATATTTT. It codes for CASSRGLAGNTIYF.

The chain joins TRBV7-2 to TRBJ1-2; TRBD1 aligns across 9 bases. V was clipped by 7 bases and J by 10 bases; unmatched bases: 10. Germline V gene data show CDR1 as SGHTA and CDR2 as FQGNSA. The CDR3 loop spans 13 amino acids. The CDR3 region is CASTGTGFEDYTF. Written as DNA, the CDR3 is TGTGCCAGCACCGGGACAGGGTTTGAAGACTACACCTTC.

The CDR3 here is CASSVEGQANLYGYTF. The CDR3 DNA reads as TGTGCCAGCAGCGTAGAGGGACAGGCCAACCTCTATGGCTACACCTTC. This chain connects TRBV9 to TRBJ1-2; 8 positions match TRBD1. Per germline, CDR1 SGDLS and CDR2 YYNGEE. The ends lost 0 bases at V and 4 bases at J; junction bases unmatched: 8. The CDR3 covers 16 residues.

This chain connects TRBV10-1 to TRBJ2-7; tentative D call: TRBD1 (5 bases). Germline CDR1 is WNHNN and CDR2 is SYGVQD (reference sequence). Between the trimmed V and J ends, which lost 3 bases and 8 bases, there was a span of 14 bases. This CDR3 has 13 amino acids. The CDR3 DNA reads as TGCGCCAGCAGTGAAGGGGTCATGGGCAAGCAGTACTTC. Translated: CASSEGVMGKQYF.

The sample holds one count of this clone. This chain uses TRBV5-1 with TRBJ2-3; D remains ambiguous. Trimming cost V 5 bases and J 6 bases, with 16 bases left between them. CDR1 and CDR2 from the germline V gene are SGHRS and YFSETQ. This CDR3 comprises 14 residues. The chain's CDR3 is CASRAEPDRDTQYF. The CDR3 nucleotides are TGCGCCAGCAGGGCGGAGCCAGATAGGGATACGCAGTATTTT.

The chain joins TRBV11-2 to TRBJ2-7; tentatively, D is TRBD2 (6 bases). The length of the CDR3 is 15 residues. Germline-derived CDR1 and CDR2 are SGHAT and FQNNGV. V lost 1 base and J 2 bases, leaving 12 bases between the germline ends. The CDR3 region is CASSLVQAGAYEQYF. CDR3 DNA: TGTGCCAGCAGCTTAGTCCAAGCGGGCGCCTACGAGCAGTACTTC.

This chain joins TRBV5-8 and TRBJ2-7; TRBD2 matches 8 bases. The germline V gene encodes CDR1 SGHTS and CDR2 YDEGEE. CDR3 size: 14 residues. Losses at the gene ends were 7 bases for V and 5 bases for J; bases not matched to a gene: 11. The CDR3 spells CASFRGGAEDEQYF. The CDR3 DNA reads as TGTGCCAGCTTTCGGGGGGGCGCCGAGGACGAGCAGTACTTC.

The rearrangement links TRBV2 to TRBJ2-7; D is undetermined. Germline V gene lookup returns CDR1 SNHLY and CDR2 FYNNEI. CDR3 size: 12 residues. With 7 bases removed from V and 2 bases from J, the gap between germline ends came to 9 bases. CDR3: CASKSSPYEQYF. Written as DNA, the CDR3 is TGTGCCAGCAAGTCCAGTCCCTACGAGCAGTACTTC.

The rearrangement uses TRBV28 and TRBJ2-3, with 12 positions matching TRBD2. V shed 5 bases, J shed 9 bases, and the junction held 9 bases outside the gene matches. Germline V gene data show CDR1 as MDHEN and CDR2 as SYDVKM. The CDR3 is 15 residues long. DNA for the CDR3: TGTGCCAGCAGTCCCCGGACTAGCGGGGTAGGGACGCAGTATTTT. This codes for CASSPRTSGVGTQYF.

J is TRBJ2-7 and V is TRBV18; 8 positions match TRBD1. This CDR3 contains 15 residues. Germline V gene lookup returns CDR1 KGHSH and CDR2 LQKENI. Trimming took 5 bases from V and 2 from J; bases not matched to a gene: 8. CDR3 DNA: TGTGCCAGCTCAGCTGGGACAGGCCTACCCTACGAGCAGTACTTC. Encoded protein: CASSAGTGLPYEQYF. The entire variable domain, with the rest obtained from reference TRBV18 and TRBJ2-7, is as follows: NAGVMQNPRHLVRRRGQEARLRCSPMKGHSHVYWYRQLPEEGLKFMVYLQKENIIDESGMPKERFSAEFPKEGPSILRIQQVVRGDSAAYFCASSAGTGLPYEQYFGPGTRLTVT.

The chain combines TRBV5-1 with TRBJ1-5; D call uncertain. CDR3 length equals 15 residues. Germline CDR1 and CDR2: SGHRS and YFSETQ. The V end lost 0 bases, the J end lost 0 bases, and 7 bases lay between the germline ends. The CDR3 nucleotides read TGCGCCAGCAGCTTGGACGGAGATAGCAATCAGCCCCAGCATTTT. Protein sequence: CASSLDGDSNQPQHF.

The V and J genes are TRBV30 and TRBJ2-1; TRBD2 agrees at 8 bases. The V segment lost 0 bases and the J segment 12 bases; nucleotides outside the gene matches: 1. Germline V gene data show CDR1 as GTSNPN and CDR2 as SVGIG (reference sequence). The CDR3 consists of 11 residues. This CDR3 is CAWSVRGGQFF. The CDR3, as DNA: TGTGCCTGGAGTGTACGGGGGGGGCAGTTCTTC.

This chain uses TRBV5-5 with TRBJ1-3, with 7 nucleotides matching TRBD1. The junction had 16 bases not matched to a gene; V was cut back by 4 bases and J by 0 bases. Germline loops: CDR1 SGHKS, CDR2 YYEKEE (reference sequence). This CDR3 region has 19 residues. In DNA form, the CDR3 reads TGTGCCAGCAGCCTGGAGGTGTGGTTGGGACAGAGCTCTGGAAACACCATATATTTT. It is translated as CASSLEVWLGQSSGNTIYF.

As DNA, the CDR3 is TGTGCCAGCAGCTTCTCTCCAGGCCCCTATGGCTACACCTTC. Protein: CASSFSPGPYGYTF. The chain employs TRBV7-2 and TRBJ1-2; the D is unclear. Trimming stripped 3 bases from V and 4 bases from J, with 12 bases between. In germline, CDR1 is SGHTA, CDR2 FQGNSA. The CDR3 spans 14 residues.

A single count supports this clone. The gene calls are TRBV7-4 and TRBJ2-2, with 10 bases that match TRBD2. The CDR3 runs 16 residues. The junction had 9 bases not matched to a gene; V was cut back by 5 bases and J by 6 bases. Germline values: CDR1 SGHVT, CDR2 SQSDAQ. CDR3 protein: CASSPHGTSVAGELFF. DNA of the CDR3: TGTGCCAGCAGCCCACACGGGACTAGCGTAGCCGGGGAGCTGTTTTTT.

This clone was seen just once. This chain joins TRBV6-5 and TRBJ1-1; D unresolved. CDR1 MNHEY and CDR2 SVGAGI come from the germline V gene. CDR3 length: 14 residues. Trimming stripped 6 bases from V and 1 base from J, with 12 bases between. The CDR3 DNA sequence: TGTGCCAGCAGGTACCTACAGAAGAACACTGAAGCTTTCTTT. Translated, it gives CASRYLQKNTEAFF.

The rearrangement uses TRBV6-5 and TRBJ1-6; D is unclear. Germline V CDR1 and CDR2: MNHEY, SVGAGI. V shed 2 bases and J shed 10 bases, with 6 bases lying between them. This CDR3 is built from 12 residues. The CDR3 nucleotides are TGTGCCAGCAGTTACCGAGAGTCACCCCTCCACTTT. Its protein product is CASSYRESPLHF.

J is TRBJ1-2 and V is TRBV6-5; 9 bases agree with TRBD1. The CDR3 is 13 amino acids. The germline CDR1 and CDR2 sequences are MNHEY and SVGAGI. Germline trimming cut 9 bases from V and 2 bases from J; bases unmatched to any gene: 4. The CDR3 reads CASVDRGNYGYTF. DNA of the CDR3: TGTGCCAGTGTGGACAGGGGCAACTATGGCTACACCTTC.

The rearrangement uses TRBV18 and TRBJ2-1; 9 nucleotides match TRBD2. Trimming cost V 3 bases and J 3 bases; bases outside gene matches: 12. Germline V gene lookup returns CDR1 KGHSH and CDR2 LQKENI. The CDR3 has 18 amino acids. The CDR3 here is CASSPPGSGRRNYNEQFF. CDR3 nucleotides: TGTGCCAGCTCACCCCCGGGTAGCGGGAGACGGAACTACAATGAGCAGTTCTTC.

The chain joins TRBV6-2 or TRBV6-3 to TRBJ1-5, with D possibly TRBD1 on 5 matching bases. Germline assignment: CDR1 MNHEY and CDR2 SVGEGT. Trimming removed 5 bases at V and 5 bases at J, with 13 bases between. The CDR3 sequence is 14 residues long. The CDR3 loop reads CASSLNNRYQPQHF. As DNA, the CDR3 is TGTGCCAGCAGTCTCAACAACAGGTATCAGCCCCAGCATTTT.

The genes are TRBV19 and TRBJ2-5; 10 nucleotides line up with TRBD2. The CDR3 runs 15 residues. V lost 4 bases and J lost 1; bases outside the gene matches: 3. Looked up from germline, CDR1 is LNHDA and CDR2 is SQIVND (reference sequence). CDR3 bases: TGTGCCAGTAGTAGGACTAGCGGAATCCAAGAGACCCAGTACTTC. This codes for CASSRTSGIQETQYF.

The V gene is TRBV28, the J gene TRBJ2-1, with 7 bases that match TRBD1. Germline values: CDR1 MDHEN, CDR2 SYDVKM. V trimming: 2 bases; J trimming: 2 bases; junction bases outside the gene matches: 9. The length of the CDR3 is 17 residues. The chain's CDR3 is CASSLPNAGTAYNEQFF. In DNA form, the CDR3 reads TGTGCCAGCAGTTTACCTAACGCCGGGACAGCCTACAATGAGCAGTTCTTC. Based on the CDR3 plus reference TRBV28 and TRBJ2-1, the full variable domain is DVKVTQSSRYLVKRTGEKVFLECVQDMDHENMFWYRQDPGLGLRLIYFSYDVKMKEKGDIPEGYSVSREKKERFSLILESASTNQTSMYLCASSLPNAGTAYNEQFFGPGTRLTVL.

Turning to this clone: The identical CDR3 is also encoded by other nucleotide sequences in the sample. This sequence joins TRBV6-5 and TRBJ1-1, with D perhaps TRBD1 (5 bases). Germline CDR1 reads MNHEY; CDR2 reads SVGAGI. The CDR3 is 12 residues long. Between the trimmed V and J ends, which lost 11 bases and 0 bases, there was a span of 10 bases. CDR3 amino acids: CASGLMNTEAFF. In nucleotides, the CDR3 is TGTGCCTCAGGGTTAATGAACACTGAAGCTTTCTTT.